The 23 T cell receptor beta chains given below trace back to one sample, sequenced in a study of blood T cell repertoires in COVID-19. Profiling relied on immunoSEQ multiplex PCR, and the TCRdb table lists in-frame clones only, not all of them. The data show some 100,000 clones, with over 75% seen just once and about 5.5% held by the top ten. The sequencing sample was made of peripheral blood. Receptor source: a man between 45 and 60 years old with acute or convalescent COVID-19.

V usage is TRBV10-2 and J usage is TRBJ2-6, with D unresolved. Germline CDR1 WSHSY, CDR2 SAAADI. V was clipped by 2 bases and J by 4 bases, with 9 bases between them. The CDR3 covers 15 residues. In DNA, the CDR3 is TGCGCCAGCAGTGAGGTTGAGGCCGGGGCCAACGTCCTGACTTTC. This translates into CASSEVEAGANVLTF.

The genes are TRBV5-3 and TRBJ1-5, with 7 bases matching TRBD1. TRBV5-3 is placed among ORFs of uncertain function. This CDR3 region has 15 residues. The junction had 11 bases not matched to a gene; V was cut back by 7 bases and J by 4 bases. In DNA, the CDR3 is TGTGCCAGAGACCTGGGCAGGGGGAATAATCAGCCCCAGCATTTT. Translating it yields CARDLGRGNNQPQHF.

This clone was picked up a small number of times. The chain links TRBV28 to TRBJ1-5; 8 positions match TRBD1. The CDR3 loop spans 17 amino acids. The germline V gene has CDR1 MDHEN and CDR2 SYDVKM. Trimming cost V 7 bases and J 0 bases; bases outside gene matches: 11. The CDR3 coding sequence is TGTGCCAGCATTACGATCTCACAGGGGGGTAGCAATCAGCCCCAGCATTTT. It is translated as CASITISQGGSNQPQHF. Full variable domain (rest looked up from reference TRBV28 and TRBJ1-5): DVKVTQSSRYLVKRTGEKVFLECVQDMDHENMFWYRQDPGLGLRLIYFSYDVKMKEKGDIPEGYSVSREKKERFSLILESASTNQTSMYLCASITISQGGSNQPQHFGDGTRLSIL.

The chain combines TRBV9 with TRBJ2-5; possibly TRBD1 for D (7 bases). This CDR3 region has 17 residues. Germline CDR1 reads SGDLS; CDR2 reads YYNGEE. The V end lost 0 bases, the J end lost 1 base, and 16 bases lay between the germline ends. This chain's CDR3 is CASSVESAGQLQETQYF. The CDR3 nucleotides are TGTGCCAGCAGCGTAGAGAGTGCGGGACAGCTCCAAGAGACCCAGTACTTC.

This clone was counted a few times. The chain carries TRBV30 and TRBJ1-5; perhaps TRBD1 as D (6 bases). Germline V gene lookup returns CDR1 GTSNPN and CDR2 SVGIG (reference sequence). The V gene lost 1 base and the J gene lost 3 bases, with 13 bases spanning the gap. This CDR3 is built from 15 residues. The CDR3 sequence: CAWSDYRAPNQPQHF. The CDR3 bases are TGTGCCTGGAGTGATTACAGGGCCCCCAATCAGCCCCAGCATTTT.

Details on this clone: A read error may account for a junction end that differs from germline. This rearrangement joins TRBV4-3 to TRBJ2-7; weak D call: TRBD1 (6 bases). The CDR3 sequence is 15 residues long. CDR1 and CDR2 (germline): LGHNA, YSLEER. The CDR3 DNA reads TGCGCCAGCGGCCAAGGGGCAGGGGCCTCCTACGAGCAGTACTTC. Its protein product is CASGQGAGASYEQYF.

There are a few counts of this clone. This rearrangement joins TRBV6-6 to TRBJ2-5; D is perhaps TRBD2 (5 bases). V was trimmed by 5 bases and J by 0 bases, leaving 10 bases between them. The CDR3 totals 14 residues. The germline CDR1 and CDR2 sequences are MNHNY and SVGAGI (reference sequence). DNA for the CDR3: TGTGCCAGCAGTAGGTGGCGGGACCAAGAGACCCAGTACTTC. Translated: CASSRWRDQETQYF.

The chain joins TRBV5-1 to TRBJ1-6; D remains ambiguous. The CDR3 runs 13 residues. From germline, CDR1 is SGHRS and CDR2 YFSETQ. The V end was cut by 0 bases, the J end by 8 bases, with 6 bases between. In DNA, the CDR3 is TGCGCCAGCAGCTTGGCCGGGGATTCACCCCTCCACTTT. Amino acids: CASSLAGDSPLHF. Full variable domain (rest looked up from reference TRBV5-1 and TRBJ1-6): KAGVTQTPRYLIKTRGQQVTLSCSPISGHRSVSWYQQTPGQGLQFLFEYFSETQRNKGNFPGRFSGRQFSNSRSEMNVSTLELGDSALYLCASSLAGDSPLHFGNGTRLTVT.

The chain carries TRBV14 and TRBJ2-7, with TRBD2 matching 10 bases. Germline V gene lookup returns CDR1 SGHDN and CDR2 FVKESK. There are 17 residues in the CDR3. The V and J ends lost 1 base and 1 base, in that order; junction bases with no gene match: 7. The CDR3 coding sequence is TGTGCCAGCAGCCAAGGCGAAAAACTAGCGGGATCCTACGAGCAGTACTTC. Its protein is CASSQGEKLAGSYEQYF.

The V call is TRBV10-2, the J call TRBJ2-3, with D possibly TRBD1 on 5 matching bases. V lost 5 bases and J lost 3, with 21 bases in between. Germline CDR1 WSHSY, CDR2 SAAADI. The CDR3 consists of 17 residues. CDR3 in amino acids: CASSLPPHGARTDTQYF. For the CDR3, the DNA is TGCGCCAGCAGTTTGCCCCCCCATGGGGCAAGGACAGATACGCAGTATTTT.

The CDR3 is CASSLTGGPNYGYTF. The CDR3 region has the DNA TGCGCCAGCAGCTTGACCGGCGGTCCTAACTATGGCTACACCTTC. The chain carries TRBV5-1 and TRBJ1-2; unclear D gene. This CDR3 contains 15 residues. Trimming took off 1 base at V and 0 bases at J, with 10 bases between the two ends. Germline V lookup: CDR1 SGHRS, CDR2 YFSETQ.

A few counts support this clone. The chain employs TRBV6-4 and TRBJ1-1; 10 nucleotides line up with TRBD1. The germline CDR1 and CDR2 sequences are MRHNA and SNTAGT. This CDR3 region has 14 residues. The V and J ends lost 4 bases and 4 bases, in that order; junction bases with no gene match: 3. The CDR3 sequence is CASSVRQGATEAFF. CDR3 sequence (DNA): TGTGCCAGCAGTGTCCGACAGGGGGCCACTGAAGCTTTCTTT.

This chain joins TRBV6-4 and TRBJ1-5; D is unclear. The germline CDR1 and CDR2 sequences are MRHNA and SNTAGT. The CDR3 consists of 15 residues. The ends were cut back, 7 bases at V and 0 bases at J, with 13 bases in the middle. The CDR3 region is CASIDSGYSNQPQHF. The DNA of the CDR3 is TGTGCCAGCATTGATTCGGGTTATAGCAATCAGCCCCAGCATTTT.

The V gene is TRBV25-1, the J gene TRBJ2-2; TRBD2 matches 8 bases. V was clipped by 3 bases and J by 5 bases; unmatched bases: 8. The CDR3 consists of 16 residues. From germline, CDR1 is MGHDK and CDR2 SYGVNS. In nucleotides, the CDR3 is TGTGCCAGCAGTGACCCCGGGAGGGGTTGGACCGGGGAGCTGTTTTTT. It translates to CASSDPGRGWTGELFF.

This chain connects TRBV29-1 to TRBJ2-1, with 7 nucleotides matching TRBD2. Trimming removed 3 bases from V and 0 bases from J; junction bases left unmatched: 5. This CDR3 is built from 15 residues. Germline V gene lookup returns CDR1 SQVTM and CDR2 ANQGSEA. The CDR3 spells CSVEGGPISYNEQFF. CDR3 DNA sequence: TGCAGCGTTGAGGGAGGGCCGATCTCCTACAATGAGCAGTTCTTC.

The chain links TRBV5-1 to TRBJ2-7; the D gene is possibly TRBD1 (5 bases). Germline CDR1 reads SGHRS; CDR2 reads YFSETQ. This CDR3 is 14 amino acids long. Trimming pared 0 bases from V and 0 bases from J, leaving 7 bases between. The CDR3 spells CASSLGGSSYEQYF. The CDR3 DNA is TGCGCCAGCAGCTTGGGGGGCAGCTCCTACGAGCAGTACTTC.

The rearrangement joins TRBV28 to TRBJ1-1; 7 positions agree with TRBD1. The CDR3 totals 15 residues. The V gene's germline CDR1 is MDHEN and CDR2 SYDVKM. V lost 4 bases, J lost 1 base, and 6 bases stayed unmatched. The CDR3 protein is CASSSRGTENTEAFF. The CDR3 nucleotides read TGTGCCAGCAGTTCCCGCGGGACAGAGAACACTGAAGCTTTCTTT.

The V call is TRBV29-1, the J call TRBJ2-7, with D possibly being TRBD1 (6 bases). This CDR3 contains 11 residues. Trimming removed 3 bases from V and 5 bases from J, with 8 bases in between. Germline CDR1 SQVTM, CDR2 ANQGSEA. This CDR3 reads CSVDTGNEQYF. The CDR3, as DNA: TGCAGCGTTGATACAGGGAACGAGCAGTACTTC.

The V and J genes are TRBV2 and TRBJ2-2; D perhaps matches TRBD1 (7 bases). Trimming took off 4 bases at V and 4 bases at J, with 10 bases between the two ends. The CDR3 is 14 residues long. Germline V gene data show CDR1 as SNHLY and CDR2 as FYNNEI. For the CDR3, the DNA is TGTGCCAGCAGTGTTCAGGGGGGCACCGGGGAGCTGTTTTTT. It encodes CASSVQGGTGELFF. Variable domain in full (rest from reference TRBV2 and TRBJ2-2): EPEVTQTPSHQVTQMGQEVILRCVPISNHLYFYWYRQILGQKVEFLVSFYNNEISEKSEIFDDQFSVERPDGSNFTLKIRSTKLEDSAMYFCASSVQGGTGELFFGEGSRLTVL.

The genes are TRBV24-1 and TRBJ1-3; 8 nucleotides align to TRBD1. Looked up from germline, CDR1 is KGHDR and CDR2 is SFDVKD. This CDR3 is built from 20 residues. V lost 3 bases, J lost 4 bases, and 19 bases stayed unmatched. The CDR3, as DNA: TGTGCCACCAGTGATCCATGTTCTCCGGGACAGGCGCTGAGGGGAAACACCATATATTTT. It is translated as CATSDPCSPGQALRGNTIYF.

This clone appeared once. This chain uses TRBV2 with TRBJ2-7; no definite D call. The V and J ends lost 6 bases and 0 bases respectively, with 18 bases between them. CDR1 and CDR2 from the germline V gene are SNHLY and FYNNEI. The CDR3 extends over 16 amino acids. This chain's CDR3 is CASRPGKSVNSYEQYF. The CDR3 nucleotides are TGTGCCAGCAGGCCGGGTAAAAGCGTGAACTCCTACGAGCAGTACTTC.

The CDR3 nucleotides read TGTGCCTCGGGTATGGTCGGCGAGCAGTACTTC. Amino acids: CASGMVGEQYF. The rearrangement joins TRBV6-5 to TRBJ2-7; no firm D call. The V end was cut by 11 bases, the J end by 6 bases, with 14 bases between. The germline gives CDR1 MNHEY, CDR2 SVGAGI. The CDR3 has 11 residues.

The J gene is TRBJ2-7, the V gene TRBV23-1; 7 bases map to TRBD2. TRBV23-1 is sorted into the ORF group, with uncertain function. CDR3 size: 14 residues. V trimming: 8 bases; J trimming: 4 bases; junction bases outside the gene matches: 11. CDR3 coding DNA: TGCGCCAGCTCCCGAGCGGGACGGCAGTACGAGCAGTACTTC. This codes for CASSRAGRQYEQYF.